This T cell receptor (beta chain) was recovered during a study of cytomegalovirus exposure and HLA in healthy donors. Remarks on this clone: What it binds is not known.

Germline CDR1 SGHDT, CDR2 YYEEEE. Trimming at V came to 4 bases and at J to 7 bases, leaving 12 bases not matched to a gene. The length of the CDR3 is 16 residues. PCR primers comprised 60 Vbeta and 13 Jbeta primers. Only in-frame clones appear in the TCRdb table, and some are missing; sequencing was by immunoSEQ multiplex PCR. The sample comprises about 160,000 clones, 75% to 80% of which are singletons, and approximately 3.1% rests with the top ten. Study-wide points: A later analysis revealed that TCR association rates differed between HLA loci, peaking at DRB1 and bottoming out at HLA-C. Later analysis identified 15,000 to 20,000 TCR beta sequences associated with HLA alleles, using a false discovery rate threshold of 0.05.

The chain combines TRBV5-6 with TRBJ2-2; the match to TRBD2 covers 8 bases. The receptor comes from a woman aged 40 to 50 in good health and CMV-seronegative. Sequencing was carried out using PBMCs. The CDR3 here is CASSPSGLAPSGELFF. The CDR3 region has the DNA TGTGCCAGCAGCCCCTCTGGACTAGCCCCAAGCGGGGAGCTGTTTTTT. Variable domain in full (rest from reference TRBV5-6 and TRBJ2-2): DAGVTQSPTHLIKTRGQQVTLRCSPKSGHDTVSWYQQALGQGPQFIFQYYEEEERQRGNFPDRFSGHQFPNYSSELNVNALLLGDSALYLCASSPSGLAPSGELFFGEGSRLTVL.